This record looks at one TCR beta chain sequence and its context. Its target is not known. From germline, CDR1 is SNHLY and CDR2 FYNNEI. V gave up 3 bases and J gave up 1 base; unmatched junction bases: 0. This CDR3 comprises 14 residues. The data stem from a study of cytomegalovirus exposure and HLA in healthy donors. Study-wide points: Some V segments, including TRBV6-2 and TRBV6-3, were excluded as indistinguishable. Common viral pathogens were later found to be apparently linked to several of the most significant clusters. TCR beta V- and J-gene trimming, according to a later analysis, was linked to a missense DCLRE1C variant. Reports state that TCR beta sequences accurately predicted most subjects' HLA-A and HLA-B alleles.

PCR amplification relied on 60 Vbeta primers (plus 13 Jbeta primers). The data were produced by immunoSEQ multiplex PCR, yet TCRdb's version contains in-frame clones alone and is incomplete. In the table there are more than 95,000 clones, 75% to 85% of which are singletons. The chain is built from TRBV2 and TRBJ2-4; 7 bases map to TRBD1. The material sequenced was PBMCs. The clonotype originates from a woman aged 45 to 65 in good health and CMV-seropositive. The CDR3 DNA is TGTGCCAGCAGTGAGGACAGGGCCAAAAACATTCAGTACTTC. Translation: CASSEDRAKNIQYF.